Listed below are T cell receptor beta chains from one sample, sequenced in a study of blood T cell repertoires in COVID-19. Assay: immunoSEQ multiplex PCR; the TCRdb copy retains only in-frame clones and omits some. This sample has around 200,000 clones, with approximately 85% found just once. The sequenced sample was peripheral blood. The source is a human donor with active or convalescent COVID-19. The donor label of this sample is uncertain. Each CDR3 is given without its conserved first and last residue.

v_call: TRBV5-4; j_call: TRBJ2-3; cdr3_aa: ASSPGQGDNLGDTQY
v_call: TRBV5-1; j_call: TRBJ2-5; cdr3_aa: ASSFGTAKETQY
v_call: TRBV6-5; j_call: TRBJ2-7; cdr3_aa: ASSSYRTGFNEQY
v_call: TRBV10-3; j_call: TRBJ2-2; cdr3_aa: AISGSGELF
v_call: TRBV7-3; j_call: TRBJ2-7; cdr3_aa: ASSFSGQGYYEQY
v_call: TRBV19; j_call: TRBJ2-1; cdr3_aa: ASSIVGAGTRNEQF
v_call: TRBV4-3; j_call: TRBJ1-2; cdr3_aa: ASSQDQGSYGYT
v_call: TRBV6-5; j_call: TRBJ1-2; cdr3_aa: ASSTRLGGYT
v_call: TRBV9; j_call: TRBJ2-7; cdr3_aa: ASSVDSSGGAGPEQY
v_call: TRBV4-1; j_call: TRBJ2-1; cdr3_aa: ASDRGGSLNEQF
v_call: TRBV30; j_call: TRBJ1-1; cdr3_aa: ACQEGASEAF
v_call: TRBV7-9; j_call: TRBJ2-5; cdr3_aa: ASSFEFGETQY
v_call: TRBV27; j_call: TRBJ2-7; cdr3_aa: ASSHPGGSYEQY
v_call: TRBV24-1; j_call: TRBJ1-4; cdr3_aa: ATRDSINEKLF
v_call: TRBV5-4; j_call: TRBJ2-3; cdr3_aa: ASSPVSWSTDTQY
v_call: TRBV11-2; j_call: TRBJ2-1; cdr3_aa: ASSFGGSPGNEQF
v_call: TRBV5-5; j_call: TRBJ2-7; cdr3_aa: ASSLAGTSRYEQY
v_call: TRBV4-2; j_call: TRBJ2-4; cdr3_aa: ASSQDGRGGNIQY
v_call: TRBV4-3; j_call: TRBJ2-6; cdr3_aa: ASSQGGLAVAGANVLT
v_call: TRBV28; j_call: TRBJ1-6; cdr3_aa: ASSLTATYNSPLH
v_call: TRBV7-2; j_call: TRBJ1-5; cdr3_aa: ASSLSSNQPQH
v_call: TRBV19; j_call: TRBJ2-1; cdr3_aa: ASSIGQYNEQF
v_call: TRBV14; j_call: TRBJ1-3; cdr3_aa: ASMPAAGNTIY
v_call: TRBV3-1/TRBV3-2; j_call: TRBJ1-2; cdr3_aa: ASSQYSYGYT
v_call: TRBV9; j_call: TRBJ1-4; cdr3_aa: ASSDGGFNEKLF
v_call: TRBV12-3/TRBV12-4; j_call: TRBJ2-1; cdr3_aa: ASSFSNYNEQF
v_call: TRBV11-3; j_call: TRBJ2-5; cdr3_aa: ASSLEGGGETQY
v_call: TRBV11-3; j_call: TRBJ2-3; cdr3_aa: ASSKGLAGVLFSTDTQY
v_call: TRBV4-1; j_call: TRBJ2-7; cdr3_aa: ASSRGGLAGGSKEQY
v_call: TRBV5-1; j_call: TRBJ2-2; cdr3_aa: ASSLTSRSNTGELF
v_call: TRBV5-4; j_call: TRBJ2-7; cdr3_aa: ASSLDRGGTDEQY
v_call: TRBV7-9; j_call: TRBJ1-4; cdr3_aa: ASSPQLVDRVDEKLF
v_call: TRBV7-9; j_call: TRBJ1-6; cdr3_aa: ASSFARNNSPLH